The clone carrying this T cell receptor (beta chain) has a handful of counts. The source of the sample is a study of blood T cell repertoires in COVID-19. Sequencing was performed with immunoSEQ multiplex PCR; in TCRdb, only in-frame clones are kept and a portion is missing. The sample has over 150,000 clones; roughly 80% are singletons. What was sequenced was peripheral blood. The receptor was isolated from a man older than 75 with acute or convalescent COVID-19.

CDR3 region: CASMGPVAGETQYF. In DNA form, the CDR3 reads TGTGCCAGTATGGGTCCGGTGGCAGGAGAGACCCAGTACTTC. The chain carries TRBV11-3 and TRBJ2-5; D is uncertain. This CDR3 has 14 amino acids. V shed 9 bases and J shed 4 bases, with 18 bases lying between them. From germline, CDR1 is SGHNT and CDR2 YENEEA.